This TCR beta chain is drawn from a study of a mutant IDH1 vaccine in newly diagnosed glioma. In this sample, this clone turned up once. The target antigen is unknown. Time point noted: week 5, during vaccination. One vaccine dose held 300 ug of mutant IDH1 20-mer peptide and came with topical imiquimod. Data came from immunoSEQ multiplex PCR; TCRdb stores just in-frame clones and leaves some out. The table lists tens of thousands of clones, more than 70% of them singletons. The CDR3 runs to 14 residues. V lost 0 bases and J lost 4; bases outside the gene matches: 3. Germline values: CDR1 SGHRS, CDR2 YFSETQ.

The specimen was PBMCs, collected from a glioma patient whose treatment included an IDH1 peptide vaccine. This TCR was recovered from a man aged 18 to 35 with glioma. The rearrangement joins TRBV5-1 to TRBJ2-7; TRBD1 agrees at 8 bases. The CDR3 bases are TGCGCCAGCAGCTTGGGGCAGGGGGCTTACGAGCAGTACTTC. Its translation is CASSLGQGAYEQYF. Looking up the rest from reference TRBV5-1 and TRBJ2-7 gives the full variable domain: KAGVTQTPRYLIKTRGQQVTLSCSPISGHRSVSWYQQTPGQGLQFLFEYFSETQRNKGNFPGRFSGRQFSNSRSEMNVSTLELGDSALYLCASSLGQGAYEQYFGPGTRLTVT.